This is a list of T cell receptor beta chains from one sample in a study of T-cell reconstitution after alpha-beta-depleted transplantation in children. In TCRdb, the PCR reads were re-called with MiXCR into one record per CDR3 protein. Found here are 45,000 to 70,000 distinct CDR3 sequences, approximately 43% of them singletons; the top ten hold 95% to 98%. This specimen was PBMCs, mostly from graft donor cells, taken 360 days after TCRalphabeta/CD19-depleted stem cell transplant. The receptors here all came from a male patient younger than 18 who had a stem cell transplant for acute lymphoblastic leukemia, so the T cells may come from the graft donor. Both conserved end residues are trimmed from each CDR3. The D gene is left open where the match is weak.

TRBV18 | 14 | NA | ASSPTRGAAEETQY
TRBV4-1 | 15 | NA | ASSQQTAGPYTGELF
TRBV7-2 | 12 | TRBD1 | ASSLWTGNYEQY
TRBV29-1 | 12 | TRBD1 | STRGQGAYNEQF
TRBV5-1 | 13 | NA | ASSLEVDSYNEQF
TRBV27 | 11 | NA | ASQELYNSPLH
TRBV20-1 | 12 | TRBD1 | SAIRDRGYNEQF
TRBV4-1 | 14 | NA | ASSQLAGLLIHTIY
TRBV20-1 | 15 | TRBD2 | CARGGRAEIRTDTQY
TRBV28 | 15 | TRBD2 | ASSTPGLAKGTDTQY
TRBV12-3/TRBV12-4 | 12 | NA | ASKPGPPRDTQY
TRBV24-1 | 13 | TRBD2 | ATSSERGADNEQF
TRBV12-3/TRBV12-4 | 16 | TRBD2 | ASSPEVSGGRIGDEQF
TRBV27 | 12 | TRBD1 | ASSFSGTGYEQY
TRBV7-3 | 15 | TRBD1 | ASSRQGWRAWDNEQF
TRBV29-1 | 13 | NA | SVDRRGDGTDTQY
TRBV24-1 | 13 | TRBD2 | ATSDRGRVVETQY
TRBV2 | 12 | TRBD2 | ASSGLAPYNEQF
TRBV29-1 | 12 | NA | SVDRGAGYNEQF
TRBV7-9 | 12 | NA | ASSLYLMNTEAF
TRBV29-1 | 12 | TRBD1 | SVETGGSTGELF
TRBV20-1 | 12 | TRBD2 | SAESGDTYNEQF
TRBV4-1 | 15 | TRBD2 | ASSQEPSGGGTDTQY
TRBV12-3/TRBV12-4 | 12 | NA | ASSLRGEGNTIY
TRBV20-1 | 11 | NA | SARERVPGELF
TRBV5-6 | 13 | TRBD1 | ASSATGGLYNEQF
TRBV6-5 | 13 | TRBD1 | ASSYDRGPYNEQF
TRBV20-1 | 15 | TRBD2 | SAREGTSDLFNNEQF
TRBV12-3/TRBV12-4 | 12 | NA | ASSLGTENQPQH
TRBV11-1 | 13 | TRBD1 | ASSFQGAPDNEQF
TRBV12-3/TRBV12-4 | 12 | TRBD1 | ASSFLDRGDTQY
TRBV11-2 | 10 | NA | ASSSIENEQF
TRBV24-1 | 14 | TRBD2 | ATSAIAASGVNEQF